These 25 T cell receptor beta chains came from one sample sequenced in a study of shared clonotypes between healthy human individuals. The data were produced by immunoSEQ multiplex PCR, yet TCRdb's version contains in-frame clones alone and is incomplete. The data show approximately 2.4 million clones, around 95% seen once. The specimen sequenced was naive CD4+ T cells sorted from blood. Subset in this sample: CD45RA+ positively selected. The receptors come from a man aged 18 to 29 in good health.

The rearrangement links TRBV27 to TRBJ2-3; either TRBD1 or TRBD2 may supply D (5 bases each). The CDR3 length is 17 residues. Trimming took 10 bases from V and 2 from J, leaving 25 bases between them. The germline CDR1 and CDR2 sequences are MNHEY and SMNVEV (reference sequence). Here the CDR3 DNA reads TGTGCCACCCGAGAATGGGGACGGGGTACAACCACAGATACGCAGTATTTT. This translates into CATREWGRGTTTDTQYF.

This clone was detected once. The chain links TRBV4-3 to TRBJ2-7, with D hard to call. CDR3 length equals 14 residues. Germline CDR1 reads LGHNA; CDR2 reads YSLEER. Trimming pared 0 bases from V and 6 bases from J, leaving 12 bases between. CDR3 DNA sequence: TGCGCCAGCAGCCAAGATCGGATGGTGGCCGAGCAGTACTTC. Translation: CASSQDRMVAEQYF.

The V gene is TRBV10-2, the J gene TRBJ1-3; 8 positions agree with TRBD1. The CDR3 covers 17 residues. Germline trimming cut 4 bases from V and 7 bases from J; bases unmatched to any gene: 15. In germline, CDR1 is WSHSY, CDR2 SAAADI. CDR3 sequence (DNA): TGCGCCAGCAGTGCAGTATCGTGGGACAGGCCCCGGAACACCATATATTTT. Protein product: CASSAVSWDRPRNTIYF.

The V call is TRBV5-7, the J call TRBJ2-7; D unclear. TRBV5-7 is flagged as an ORF with uncertain function. This CDR3 has 14 amino acids. V was cut by 4 bases and J by 0 bases, with 11 bases left in between. CDR3 region: CASSVRWNSYEQYF. CDR3 sequence (DNA): TGTGCCAGCAGCGTCAGGTGGAACTCCTACGAGCAGTACTTC.

V is TRBV7-2 and J is TRBJ2-3, with D unclear. The CDR3 runs to 14 residues. Trimming took 1 base from V and 3 from J, leaving 8 bases between them. The germline V gene encodes CDR1 SGHTA and CDR2 FQGNSA. The CDR3 sequence: CASSLVDLTDTQYF. The DNA for the CDR3 is TGTGCCAGCAGCTTAGTAGATCTAACAGATACGCAGTATTTT.

The chain joins TRBV6-1 to TRBJ2-7, with D perhaps TRBD1 (5 bases). CDR1 is MNHNS, CDR2 SASEGT, per germline. V was pared by 0 bases and J by 3 bases, with 18 bases between. This CDR3 has 17 amino acids. In nucleotides, the CDR3 is TGTGCCAGCAGTGAAGCCACTTTAGGGTCAGGGATCTACGAGCAGTACTTC. Translating gives CASSEATLGSGIYEQYF.

This sequence joins TRBV18 and TRBJ2-2; a weak D match, TRBD2 (5 bases). This CDR3 is built from 16 residues. The V gene lost 3 bases and the J gene lost 6 bases, with 17 bases spanning the gap. The V gene's germline CDR1 is KGHSH and CDR2 LQKENI. CDR3 DNA sequence: TGTGCCAGCTCACCGCCGGCGGGTAGCCGTCCCGGGGAGCTGTTTTTT. Translation: CASSPPAGSRPGELFF.

The rearrangement joins TRBV18 to TRBJ1-3; D gene unclear. CDR1 KGHSH and CDR2 LQKENI come from the germline V gene. Between the trimmed V and J ends, which lost 6 bases and 1 base, there was a span of 16 bases. The CDR3 is made up of 16 amino acids. The CDR3 is CASSPGRLGSGNTIYF. The CDR3 bases are TGTGCCAGCTCTCCCGGCAGGCTCGGATCTGGAAACACCATATATTTT.

This chain uses TRBV19 with TRBJ1-5, with 12 bases aligning to TRBD1. V lost 3 bases, J lost 0 bases, and 9 bases stayed unmatched. Germline loops: CDR1 LNHDA, CDR2 SQIVND (reference sequence). The CDR3 has 19 amino acids. The CDR3 nucleotides read TGTGCCAGTAGTATCCGGGACAGGGGGCGAATTTATAGCAATCAGCCCCAGCATTTT. It is translated as CASSIRDRGRIYSNQPQHF.

The rearrangement uses TRBV2 and TRBJ1-2; D possibly corresponds to TRBD1 (5 bases). V lost 7 bases and J lost 0, with 12 bases in between. CDR3 length: 14 residues. CDR1 is SNHLY and CDR2 is FYNNEI in the germline V gene. The CDR3 coding sequence is TGTGCCAGCACTGCCTCAGGGACTAACTATGGCTACACCTTC. It is translated as CASTASGTNYGYTF.

The genes are TRBV5-4 and TRBJ2-7; D is unclear. Germline values: CDR1 SGHNT, CDR2 YYREEE (reference sequence). This CDR3 has 15 residues. V was clipped by 6 bases and J by 0 bases, with 16 bases between them. CDR3 nucleotides: TGTGCCAGCATGAGGTCGGGCCAGAGCTCCTACGAGCAGTACTTC. Its protein product is CASMRSGQSSYEQYF.

The J gene is TRBJ1-1, the V gene TRBV30, with D tentatively TRBD1 (6 bases). The CDR3 length is 12 residues. Germline CDR1 and CDR2: GTSNPN and SVGIG (reference sequence). Trimming left V 5 bases short and J 6 bases short, with 13 bases between. The CDR3 sequence: CAWSKAGAEAFF. CDR3 DNA sequence: TGTGCCTGGTCTAAGGCAGGGGCTGAAGCTTTCTTT.

The V and J genes are TRBV6-4 and TRBJ2-7; 7 bases are shared with TRBD1. CDR1 is MRHNA, CDR2 SNTAGT, per germline. CDR3 length: 15 amino acids. After removal of 6 bases from V and 1 base from J, the junction contained 9 bases not matched to a gene. The DNA for the CDR3 is TGTGCCAGCAGCCTACAGGACAGGCTTTCCTACGAGCAGTACTTC. Its translation: CASSLQDRLSYEQYF.

This clone was seen a single time. The chain links TRBV5-4 to TRBJ2-5; 9 nucleotides match TRBD2. Looked up from germline, CDR1 is SGHNT and CDR2 is YYREEE (reference sequence). The CDR3 runs 17 residues. V gave up 3 bases and J gave up 2 bases; unmatched junction bases: 11. The CDR3 coding sequence is TGTGCCAGCAGCTCACCCATAGCGGGAGTAGGGCAAGAGACCCAGTACTTC. It translates to CASSSPIAGVGQETQYF.

The V gene is TRBV5-1, the J gene TRBJ1-1, with D possibly TRBD1 on 6 matching bases. CDR3 length equals 14 residues. V was cut by 2 bases and J by 5 bases, with 13 bases left in between. Germline V lookup: CDR1 SGHRS, CDR2 YFSETQ. In DNA, the CDR3 is TGCGCCAGCAGCTTCCGGGGAGGGGGTACTGAAGCTTTCTTT. It specifies CASSFRGGGTEAFF.

This chain joins TRBV10-3 and TRBJ2-6; the D gene is possibly TRBD2 (6 bases). CDR1 and CDR2 from the germline V gene are ENHRY and SYGVKD. The CDR3 covers 16 residues. V was trimmed by 8 bases and J by 0 bases, leaving 14 bases between them. CDR3 residues: CAIGNGGSSGANVLTF. DNA for the CDR3: TGTGCCATCGGTAACGGAGGGTCCTCTGGGGCCAACGTCCTGACTTTC.

The chain has TRBV28 and TRBJ1-5, with D perhaps TRBD1 (6 bases). The CDR3 is made up of 15 amino acids. V was cut by 4 bases and J by 7 bases, with 17 bases left in between. Germline assignment: CDR1 MDHEN and CDR2 SYDVKM. CDR3 sequence (DNA): TGTGCCAGCAGTTCTCAGGCAGGGGTAGGGCAGCCCCAGCATTTT. It specifies CASSSQAGVGQPQHF. Filled out from reference TRBV28 and TRBJ1-5, the complete variable domain reads DVKVTQSSRYLVKRTGEKVFLECVQDMDHENMFWYRQDPGLGLRLIYFSYDVKMKEKGDIPEGYSVSREKKERFSLILESASTNQTSMYLCASSSQAGVGQPQHFGDGTRLSIL.

Of note for this clone: Different DNA sequences within this sample yield the same CDR3. V usage is TRBV15 and J usage is TRBJ1-2; 7 bases match TRBD1. The trim removed 1 base at V and 3 bases at J, leaving 2 bases unmatched. CDR1 is LNHNV, CDR2 YYDKDF, per germline (reference sequence). This CDR3 contains 14 residues. The CDR3 nucleotides are TGTGCCACCAGCAGAGGGGACAGAGACTATGGCTACACCTTC. Its translation is CATSRGDRDYGYTF.

This CDR3 reads CASSQRRVAGGPPYTGELFF. In DNA form, the CDR3 reads TGCGCCAGCAGTCAACGTCGAGTAGCGGGAGGCCCGCCCTACACCGGGGAGCTGTTTTTT. J is TRBJ2-2 and V is TRBV23-1, with 10 bases fitting TRBD2. TRBV23-1 is assigned to the ORF class and has an uncertain function. V lost 2 bases and J lost 3; bases outside the gene matches: 15. The CDR3 extends over 20 amino acids.

As for this clone: Other DNA sequences from this sample encode an identical CDR3 as well. The J gene is TRBJ1-5, the V gene TRBV5-6; D gene ambiguous. Germline V gene sequence: CDR1 SGHDT, CDR2 YYEEEE. The CDR3 is 13 amino acids. V was shortened by 0 bases and J by 2 bases, with 3 bases between the two germline ends. The CDR3 coding sequence is TGTGCCAGCAGCTTGGTAGGCAATCAGCCCCAGCATTTT. Amino acids: CASSLVGNQPQHF.

The chain combines TRBV19 with TRBJ2-3; no clear D gene. The CDR3 is 12 amino acids. Germline CDR1 is LNHDA and CDR2 is SQIVND (reference sequence). V gave up 3 bases and J gave up 4 bases, with 5 bases separating them. CDR3 residues: CASSITPDTQYF. Here the CDR3 DNA reads TGTGCCAGTAGTATCACCCCAGATACGCAGTATTTT.

The CDR3 DNA is TGTGCCAGCAGCCTCGACAGGGGCGCTGAAGCTTTCTTT. Protein sequence: CASSLDRGAEAFF. This chain links TRBV5-5 with TRBJ1-1; TRBD1 matches at 8 bases. CDR1 is SGHKS and CDR2 is YYEKEE in the germline V gene (reference sequence). The CDR3 length is 13 residues. Losses at the gene ends were 4 bases for V and 6 bases for J; bases not matched to a gene: 5.

Of note for this clone: Mismatch with germline at one junction end may stem from a read error. The chain couples TRBV2 to TRBJ1-5, with D maybe TRBD1 (5 bases). Germline values: CDR1 SNHLY, CDR2 FYNNEI. The CDR3 length is 17 residues. CDR3 sequence reads: CASSEEGWGGSNQPQHF. CDR3 bases: TGTGCCAGCAGCGAAGAAGGGTGGGGGGGAAGCAATCAGCCCCAGCATTTT.

The rearrangement links TRBV19 to TRBJ2-5; tentatively, D is TRBD1 or TRBD2 (5 bases each). V lost 5 bases and J 2 bases, leaving 18 bases between the germline ends. The germline V gene has CDR1 LNHDA and CDR2 SQIVND (reference sequence). The length of the CDR3 is 16 residues. CDR3 loop: CASSRWFPGQQETQYF. The CDR3 DNA is TGTGCCAGTAGTCGCTGGTTCCCGGGGCAACAAGAGACCCAGTACTTC.

For this clone: The same CDR3 also results from other DNA sequences found in this sample. The V gene is TRBV10-3, the J gene TRBJ1-1; D is uncertain. The ends were cut back, 7 bases at V and 5 bases at J, with 11 bases in the middle. The CDR3 has 12 residues. Per germline, CDR1 ENHRY and CDR2 SYGVKD. The CDR3, as DNA: TGTGCCATCACCGGAGGAGGGACTGAAGCTTTCTTT. Encoded protein: CAITGGGTEAFF.